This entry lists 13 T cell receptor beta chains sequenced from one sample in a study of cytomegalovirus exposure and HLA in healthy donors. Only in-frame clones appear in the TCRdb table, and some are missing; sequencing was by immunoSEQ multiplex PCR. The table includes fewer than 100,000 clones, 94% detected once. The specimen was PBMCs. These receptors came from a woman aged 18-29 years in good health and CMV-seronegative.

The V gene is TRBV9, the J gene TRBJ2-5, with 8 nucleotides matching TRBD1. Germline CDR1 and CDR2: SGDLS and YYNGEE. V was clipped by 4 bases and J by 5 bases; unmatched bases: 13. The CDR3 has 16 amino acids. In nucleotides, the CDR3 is TGTGCCAGCAGCTCCGGGGCAGGGGGCATGAGGGAGACCCAGTACTTC. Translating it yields CASSSGAGGMRETQYF.

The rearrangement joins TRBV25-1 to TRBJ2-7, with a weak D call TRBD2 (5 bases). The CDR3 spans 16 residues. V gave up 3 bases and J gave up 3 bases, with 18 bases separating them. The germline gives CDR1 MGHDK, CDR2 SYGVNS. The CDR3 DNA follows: TGTGCCAGCAGTGACTCTAAGACGGGAAAGAGCTACGAGCAGTACTTC. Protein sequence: CASSDSKTGKSYEQYF.

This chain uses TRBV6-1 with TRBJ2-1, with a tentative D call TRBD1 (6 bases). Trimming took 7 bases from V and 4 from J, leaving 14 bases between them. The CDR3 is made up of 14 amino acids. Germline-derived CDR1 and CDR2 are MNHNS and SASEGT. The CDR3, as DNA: TGTGCCAGCACTGCTCAGGGGCCATACAATGAGCAGTTCTTC. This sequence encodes CASTAQGPYNEQFF.

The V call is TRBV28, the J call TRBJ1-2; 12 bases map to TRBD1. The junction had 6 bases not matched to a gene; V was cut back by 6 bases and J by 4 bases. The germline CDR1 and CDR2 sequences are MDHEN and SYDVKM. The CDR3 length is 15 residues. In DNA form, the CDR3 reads TGTGCCAGCAGCTACGGGACAGGGGGCAGCTATGGCTACACCTTC. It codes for CASSYGTGGSYGYTF.

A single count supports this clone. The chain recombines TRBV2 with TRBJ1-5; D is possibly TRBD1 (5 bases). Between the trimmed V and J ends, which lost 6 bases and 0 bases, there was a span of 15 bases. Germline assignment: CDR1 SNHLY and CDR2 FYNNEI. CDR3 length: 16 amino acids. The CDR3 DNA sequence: TGTGCCAGCAGGAGGGCTGGGGGACTTAGCAATCAGCCCCAGCATTTT. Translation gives CASRRAGGLSNQPQHF.

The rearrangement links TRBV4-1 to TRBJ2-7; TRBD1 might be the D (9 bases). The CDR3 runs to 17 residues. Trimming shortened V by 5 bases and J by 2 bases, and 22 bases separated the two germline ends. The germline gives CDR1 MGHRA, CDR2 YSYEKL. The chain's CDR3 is CASSATTGGLGPYEQYF. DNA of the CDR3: TGCGCCAGCAGCGCCACGACAGGGGGACTAGGCCCCTACGAGCAGTACTTC.

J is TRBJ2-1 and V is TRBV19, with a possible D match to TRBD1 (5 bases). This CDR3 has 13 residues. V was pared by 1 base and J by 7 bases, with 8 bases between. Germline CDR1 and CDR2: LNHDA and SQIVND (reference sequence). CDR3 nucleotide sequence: TGTGCCAGTAGTATAGGGGGCAGGAATGAGCAGTTCTTC. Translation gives CASSIGGRNEQFF.

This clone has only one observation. The CDR3 DNA reads TGTGCCAGTGAGTCCGGGACAGGGCTTTACGAGCAGTACTTC. Translation gives CASESGTGLYEQYF. The V call is TRBV28, the J call TRBJ2-7; TRBD1 matches at 9 bases. The CDR3 totals 14 residues. Germline CDR1 reads MDHEN; CDR2 reads SYDVKM. V dropped 9 bases and J dropped 4; count of bases not matched to a gene: 10.

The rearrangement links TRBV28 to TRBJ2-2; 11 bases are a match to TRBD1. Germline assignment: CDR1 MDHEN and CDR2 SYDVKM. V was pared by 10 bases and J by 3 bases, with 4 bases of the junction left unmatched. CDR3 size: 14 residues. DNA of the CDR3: TGTGCCACCCGGGACAGGGGGTACACCGGGGAGCTGTTTTTT. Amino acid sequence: CATRDRGYTGELFF.

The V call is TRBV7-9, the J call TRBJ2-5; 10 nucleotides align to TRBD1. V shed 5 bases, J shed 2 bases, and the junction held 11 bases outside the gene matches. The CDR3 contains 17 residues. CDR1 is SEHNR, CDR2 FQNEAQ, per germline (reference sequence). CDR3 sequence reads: CASSPRTGGRRQETQYF. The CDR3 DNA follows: TGTGCCAGCAGCCCCAGGACAGGGGGAAGGCGACAAGAGACCCAGTACTTC.

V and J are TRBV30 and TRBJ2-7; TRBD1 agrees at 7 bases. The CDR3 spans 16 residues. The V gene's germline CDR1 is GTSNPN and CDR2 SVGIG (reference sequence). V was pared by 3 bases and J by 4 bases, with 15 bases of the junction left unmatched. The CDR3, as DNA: TGTGCCTGGAGCTTACTGGGTAGGGGGCGCCGGTACGAGCAGTACTTC. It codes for CAWSLLGRGRRYEQYF.

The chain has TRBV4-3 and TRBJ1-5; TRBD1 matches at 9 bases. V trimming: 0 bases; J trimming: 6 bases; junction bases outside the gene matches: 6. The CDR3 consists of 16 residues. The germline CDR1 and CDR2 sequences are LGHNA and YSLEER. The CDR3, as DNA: TGCGCCAGCAGCCAAGATGGGACAGGGTTGGGTCAGCCCCAGCATTTT. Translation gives CASSQDGTGLGQPQHF.

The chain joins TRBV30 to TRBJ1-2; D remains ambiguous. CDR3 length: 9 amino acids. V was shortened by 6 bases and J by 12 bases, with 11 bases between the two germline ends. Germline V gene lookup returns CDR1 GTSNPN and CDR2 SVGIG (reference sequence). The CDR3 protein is CACKEGNTF. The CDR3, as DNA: TGTGCCTGCAAGGAGGGTAACACCTTC.